This TCR beta chain was sequenced in a study of Graves' ophthalmopathy and Graves' hyperthyroidism. The authors isolated PBMCs from around 10 ml of fresh peripheral blood. This clonotype showed up just a few times. This clone may be a read error of a much larger clone one base away. Investigators amplified TCR beta CDR3 regions from RNA transcripts. HTBI-primed first-round RT-PCR preceded second-round multiplex PCR. From the multiplex PCR reads, TCRdb called clonotypes with MiXCR, one entry per CDR3 protein. The table records over 450,000 distinct CDR3 sequences, about 15% of them present only once. The CDR3 covers 14 residues. Germline V gene data show CDR1 as SQVTM and CDR2 as ANQGSEA.

The clonotype comes from a woman aged 25 to 39 with Graves' ophthalmopathy. The chain has TRBV29-1 and TRBJ2-5; 7 bases fit TRBD2. Sample: blood. The CDR3 spells CIVERSGDQETQYF. Written as DNA, the CDR3 is TGCATCGTTGAGAGAAGCGGGGACCAAGAGACCCAGTACTTC.